This T cell receptor beta chain is drawn from a study of blood T cell repertoires in COVID-19. Background on the study: Acute-phase and convalescent COVID-19 samples originated in the United States, Italy and Spain. Nucleic acid was either cDNA or gDNA, and it came from T cells, B-cell-depleted T cells, or PBMCs.

The CDR3 has 19 amino acids. V gave up 1 base and J gave up 5 bases, with 24 bases separating them. CDR1 LNHNV and CDR2 YYDKDF come from the germline V gene (reference sequence). Under the authors' procedure: It was from reference gene primer amplification that nucleated cell counts were estimated. Sequenced by immunoSEQ multiplex PCR; TCRdb stores in-frame clones only, minus some. That table supplies the V and J calls and clone size; D and trimming were determined from the DNA. This table holds 90,000 to 150,000 clones, 85% to 90% found once. The specimen sequenced was peripheral blood. V gene TRBV15 combines with J gene TRBJ1-5, with D perhaps matching TRBD1 (6 bases). The receptor's source is a man between 60 and 75 years old with acute or convalescent COVID-19. DNA of the CDR3: TGTGCCACCAGCAGAGCTCACCCACAGGGTCGAGCTTATGATCAGCCCCAGCATTTT. As protein: CATSRAHPQGRAYDQPQHF.